Sequencing of this TCR beta chain was carried out in a study of vaccination and CD4 T cells after COVID-19. CDR3 length: 18 residues. Germline V gene sequence: CDR1 SGHVS, CDR2 FQNEAQ. V trimming: 9 bases; J trimming: 0 bases; junction bases outside the gene matches: 16. Cultured CD4+ T cells had their DNA profiled by the Oncomine TCR Beta short-read assay. From the PCR reads, TCRdb called clonotypes with MiXCR, one entry per CDR3 protein. The table lists fewer than 15,000 distinct CDR3 sequences, about 41% of them singletons. In its sample, this clonotype was seen a few times. Its antigen remains unidentified. Described treatment: roughly nine-day PBMC culture with coronavirus spike peptide pools or control peptides (ViraFEST assay).

The clonotype originates from a human donor who had recovered from COVID-19. The sample was CD4+ T cells from blood, cultured in vitro. V is TRBV7-8 and J is TRBJ2-3; 9 positions match TRBD2. CDR3 residues: CARLPRLAEVRSTDTQYF. The CDR3 bases are TGTGCCAGACTCCCGAGACTAGCGGAAGTCCGTAGCACAGATACGCAGTATTTT.